The clone carrying this TCR beta chain was observed a few times. Its antigen is as yet unknown. The data originate from a study of beta chain features in type 1 diabetes. Cells sorted by CD45RO/CCR7/CD25/CD127/CD95/CD27 comprised CD4+ naive, central memory, regulatory and stem cell-like memory cells. Whole-study results and caveats: In every one of the four CD4+ subsets, TCRB CDR3s were moderately but significantly shorter in Type 1 diabetes patients.

After removal of 6 bases from V and 5 bases from J, the junction contained 14 bases not matched to a gene. This CDR3 has 16 amino acids. Looked up from germline, CDR1 is KGHSH and CDR2 is LQKENI. The isolated RNA, all of it, was reverse transcribed, so expressed TCRB transcripts were what got sequenced. Profiling relied on immunoSEQ multiplex PCR, and the TCRdb table lists in-frame clones only, not all of them. This sample has more than 120,000 clones, with 10% to 15% found just once. The chain recombines TRBV18 with TRBJ2-5; 8 bases align to TRBD2. Sample: central memory CD4+ T cells from blood. The TCR comes from a man younger than 30 with type 1 diabetes. CDR3 sequence: CASSPSSGGSGETQYF. The CDR3 nucleotides are TGTGCCAGCTCCCCGTCGAGCGGGGGCAGCGGTGAGACCCAGTACTTC. The whole variable domain, filled in from reference TRBV18 and TRBJ2-5, reads NAGVMQNPRHLVRRRGQEARLRCSPMKGHSHVYWYRQLPEEGLKFMVYLQKENIIDESGMPKERFSAEFPKEGPSILRIQQVVRGDSAAYFCASSPSSGGSGETQYFGPGTRLLVL.